These 2 T cell receptor beta chains came from one sample sequenced in a study of blood T cell repertoires in COVID-19. Assay used: immunoSEQ multiplex PCR; TCRdb lists only in-frame clones, some missing. The table lists over 25,000 clones, 80% to 90% of them singletons. Sequencing was performed on peripheral blood. These receptors were collected from a human donor in a cohort sampled during active COVID-19.

This chain links TRBV2 with TRBJ2-2; 9 nucleotides match TRBD1. J gave up 4 bases and V 5 bases, and 5 bases lay outside the gene matches. Germline CDR1 and CDR2: SNHLY and FYNNEI. The CDR3 covers 15 residues. CDR3 sequence reads: CASSPQGAITGELFF. The CDR3 DNA is TGTGCCAGCAGTCCACAGGGGGCAATCACCGGGGAGCTGTTTTTT.

The V gene is TRBV10-3, the J gene TRBJ1-5; D is unresolved. This CDR3 has 13 amino acids. CDR1 and CDR2 from the germline V gene are ENHRY and SYGVKD. The V and J ends lost 10 bases and 4 bases respectively, with 14 bases between them. CDR3: CATTPSPNQPQHF. Here the CDR3 DNA reads TGTGCCACCACTCCGTCCCCAAATCAGCCCCAGCATTTT.